This paragraph reports one TCR beta chain. The source of the sample is a study of blood T cell repertoires in COVID-19. On the study more broadly: Donors in the United States, Italy and Spain gave samples during acute or convalescent COVID-19. T cells, B-cell-depleted T cells, or PBMCs provided the cDNA or gDNA that served as material.

Germline loops: CDR1 MNHEY, CDR2 SMNVEV (reference sequence). Trimming removed 3 bases from V and 1 base from J, with 9 bases in between. CDR3 size: 14 residues. Study processing details: Scientists estimated how many nucleated cells there were by amplifying reference gene primers. The repertoire was sequenced with immunoSEQ multiplex PCR; TCRdb's copy has only in-frame clones and lacks some. For V, J and clone size, that table is used; D and trimming come from the DNA. The sample records 55,000 to 80,000 clones, about three quarters being singletons. The clonotype comes from a human donor in a cohort sampled during active COVID-19. The chain has TRBV27 and TRBJ1-1, with D perhaps matching TRBD1 (5 bases). Sequences were obtained from peripheral blood. CDR3 sequence: CASSFGTGNTEAFF. In DNA, the CDR3 is TGTGCCAGCAGTTTCGGAACAGGGAACACTGAAGCTTTCTTT.